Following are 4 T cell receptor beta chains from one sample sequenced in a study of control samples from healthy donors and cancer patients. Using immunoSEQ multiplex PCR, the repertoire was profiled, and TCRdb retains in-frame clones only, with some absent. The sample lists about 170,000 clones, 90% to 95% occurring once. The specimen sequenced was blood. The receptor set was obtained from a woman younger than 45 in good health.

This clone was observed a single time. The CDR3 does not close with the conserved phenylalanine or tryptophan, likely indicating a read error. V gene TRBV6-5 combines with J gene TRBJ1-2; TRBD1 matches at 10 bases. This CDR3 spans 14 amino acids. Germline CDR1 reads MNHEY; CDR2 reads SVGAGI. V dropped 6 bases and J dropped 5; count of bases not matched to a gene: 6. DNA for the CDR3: TGTGCCAGCAGAGACAGGGGGCGCGGGTATGGCTACACCCTC. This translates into CASRDRGRGYGYTL.

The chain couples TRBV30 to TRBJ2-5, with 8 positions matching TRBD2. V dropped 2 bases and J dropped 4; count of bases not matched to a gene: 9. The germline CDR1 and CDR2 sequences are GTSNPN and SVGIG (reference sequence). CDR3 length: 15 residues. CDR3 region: CAWSPSGSVLETQYF. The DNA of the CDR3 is TGTGCCTGGAGTCCCAGCGGGAGCGTATTAGAGACCCAGTACTTC.

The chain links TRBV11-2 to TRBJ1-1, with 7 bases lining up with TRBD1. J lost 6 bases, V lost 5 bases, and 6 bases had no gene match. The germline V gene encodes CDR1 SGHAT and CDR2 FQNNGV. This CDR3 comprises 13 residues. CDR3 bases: TGTGCCAGCAGCGGACAGGCGGGGGCTGAAGCTTTCTTT. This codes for CASSGQAGAEAFF.

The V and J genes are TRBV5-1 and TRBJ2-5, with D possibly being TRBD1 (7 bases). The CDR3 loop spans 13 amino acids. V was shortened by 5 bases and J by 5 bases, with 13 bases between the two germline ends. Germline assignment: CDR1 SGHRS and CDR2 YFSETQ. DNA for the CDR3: TGCGCCAGCAGTACAGGGGCGGGGGAGACCCAGTACTTC. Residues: CASSTGAGETQYF.